This T cell receptor beta chain was sequenced in a study of blood T cell repertoires in COVID-19. Study overall: The cDNA or gDNA used as material had been derived from T cells, B-cell-depleted T cells, or PBMCs.

CDR1 and CDR2 from the germline V gene are SGHRS and YFSETQ. The J segment lost 4 bases and the V segment lost 0 bases, leaving 2 bases of the junction unmatched. The CDR3 runs to 14 residues. About this clone: Other DNA sequences in the same sample also yield this CDR3.

As processed by the authors: The assay estimated nucleated cells by amplifying reference gene primers. The method was immunoSEQ multiplex PCR; TCRdb's version includes in-frame clones alone and lacks a portion of them. The D gene and trimming were derived from the DNA, and the V and J assignments and clone size from that table. The top ten hold 1.5% to 2% of the sample, which has around 400,000 clones, just under 90% seen once. The genes are TRBV5-1 and TRBJ1-2; 8 bases align to TRBD1. This receptor was identified in a woman in her 30s who had recovered from COVID-19. Source material: PBMCs or T cells enriched from blood (not recorded which). CDR3 region: CASSLGQGLYGYTF. CDR3 coding DNA: TGCGCCAGCAGCTTGGGACAGGGGCTCTATGGCTACACCTTC.